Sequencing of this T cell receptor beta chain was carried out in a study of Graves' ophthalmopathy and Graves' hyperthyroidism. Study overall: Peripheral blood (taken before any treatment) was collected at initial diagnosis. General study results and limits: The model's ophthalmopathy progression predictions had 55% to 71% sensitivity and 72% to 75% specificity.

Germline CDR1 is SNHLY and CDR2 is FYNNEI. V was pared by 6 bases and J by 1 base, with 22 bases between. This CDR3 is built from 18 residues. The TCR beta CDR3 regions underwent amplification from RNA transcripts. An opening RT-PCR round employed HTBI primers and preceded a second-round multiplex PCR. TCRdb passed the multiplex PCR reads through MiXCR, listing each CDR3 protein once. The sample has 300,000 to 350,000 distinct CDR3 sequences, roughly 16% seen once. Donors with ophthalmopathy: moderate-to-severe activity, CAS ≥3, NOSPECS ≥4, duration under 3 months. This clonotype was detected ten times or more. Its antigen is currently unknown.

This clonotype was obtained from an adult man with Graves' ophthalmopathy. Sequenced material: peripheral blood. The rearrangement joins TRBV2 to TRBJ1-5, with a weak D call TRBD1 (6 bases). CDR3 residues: CASSDWGAGTLSNQPQHF. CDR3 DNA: TGTGCCAGCAGCGACTGGGGGGCCGGGACGCTGAGCAATCAGCCCCAGCATTTT.